This TCR beta chain originates from a study of control samples from healthy donors and cancer patients. The germline gives CDR1 LNHDA, CDR2 SQIVND (reference sequence). This CDR3 has 15 residues. Trimming shortened V by 6 bases and J by 7 bases, and 21 bases separated the two germline ends. Some clones are missing from TCRdb's copy, which holds only in-frame ones; the method was immunoSEQ multiplex PCR. The table has 70,000 to 95,000 clones, 90% to 95% seen once. The gene calls are TRBV19 and TRBJ1-2; tentative D call: TRBD1 (6 bases). The sequenced sample consisted of blood. The receptor was derived from a woman aged 25 to 39 in good health. CDR3 sequence (DNA): TGTGCCAGTAGCCTCAACGGACAGCCATCGGGTGGCTACACCTTC. It encodes CASSLNGQPSGGYTF.